The rows below give T cell receptor beta chains drawn from one sample of a study of Ad26.COV2.S vaccination and SARS-CoV-2 variants. Assay used: immunoSEQ multiplex PCR; TCRdb lists only in-frame clones, some missing. The sample yields about 350,000 clones, about 88% seen once. Here the sequenced sample was peripheral blood, taken in a trial of Ad26.COV2.S vaccine versus placebo. The receptors come from a person aged 18-60 years who received the Ad26.COV2.S COVID-19 vaccine or a placebo. The conserved cysteine and the conserved F or W are not part of the CDR3 here. Clone size is shown for a subset of rows, as once, few, many or a class of expanded clone.

clone_size	v_call	j_call	cdr3_aa
.	TRBV2	TRBJ1-2	ASSEVGGNYGYT
.	TRBV18	TRBJ2-5	ASSPGWGSQETQY
.	TRBV4-3	TRBJ2-3	ASSQDNPPAGTQY
.	TRBV10-3	TRBJ2-7	AISETQGTKAYEQY
few	TRBV4-1	TRBJ2-7	ASSQAGTPNEQY
few	TRBV10-1	TRBJ1-1	ASSPSLGETTEAF
.	TRBV7-8	TRBJ2-2	ASTNYGGPPGGELF
many	TRBV6-5	TRBJ2-7	ASSYRKRGGLYEQY
.	TRBV7-2	TRBJ2-7	ASSFGLAVSYEQY
.	TRBV12-3/TRBV12-4	TRBJ2-3	ASSWGTDTQY
.	TRBV7-2	TRBJ2-7	ASSLQRGAHEQY
.	TRBV28	TRBJ2-7	ASSPTGHSYEQY
.	TRBV18	TRBJ1-2	ATLGGALNYGYT
.	TRBV10-3	TRBJ2-1	AISTGTGGDFRWDEQF
few	TRBV30	TRBJ2-1	AWSVIAGGYNEQF
once	TRBV2	TRBJ1-5	ASSAGNQPQH
.	TRBV3-1/TRBV3-2	TRBJ2-2	ASSQSRDGWTGELF
.	TRBV6-5	TRBJ2-7	ASSYSTGTRTYEQY
.	TRBV5-1	TRBJ1-1	ASKIGGENTEAF
.	TRBV14	TRBJ2-6	ASSQDWGLSGANVLT
.	TRBV19	TRBJ1-2	ASSISVFLGYT
.	TRBV27	TRBJ1-2	ASSVGQGAYGYT